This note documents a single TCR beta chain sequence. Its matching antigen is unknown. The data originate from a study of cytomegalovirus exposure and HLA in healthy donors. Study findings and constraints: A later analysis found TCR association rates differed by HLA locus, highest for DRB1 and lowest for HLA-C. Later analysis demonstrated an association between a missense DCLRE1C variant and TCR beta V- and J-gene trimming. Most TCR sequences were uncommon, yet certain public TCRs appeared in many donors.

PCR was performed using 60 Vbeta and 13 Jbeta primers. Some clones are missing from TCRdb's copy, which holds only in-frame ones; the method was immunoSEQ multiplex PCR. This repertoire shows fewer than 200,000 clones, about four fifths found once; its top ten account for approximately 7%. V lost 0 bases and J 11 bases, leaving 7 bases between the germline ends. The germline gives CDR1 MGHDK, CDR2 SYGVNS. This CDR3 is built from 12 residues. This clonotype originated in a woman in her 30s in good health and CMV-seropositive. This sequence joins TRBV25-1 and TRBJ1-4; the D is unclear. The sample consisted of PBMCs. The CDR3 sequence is CASSEYGDKLFF. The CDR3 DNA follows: TGTGCCAGCAGTGAATATGGAGATAAACTGTTTTTT. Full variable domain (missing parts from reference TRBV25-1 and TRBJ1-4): EADIYQTPRYLVIGTGKKITLECSQTMGHDKMYWYQQDPGMELHLIHYSYGVNSTEKGDLSSESTVSRIRTEHFPLTLESARPSHTSQYLCASSEYGDKLFFGSGTQLSVL.